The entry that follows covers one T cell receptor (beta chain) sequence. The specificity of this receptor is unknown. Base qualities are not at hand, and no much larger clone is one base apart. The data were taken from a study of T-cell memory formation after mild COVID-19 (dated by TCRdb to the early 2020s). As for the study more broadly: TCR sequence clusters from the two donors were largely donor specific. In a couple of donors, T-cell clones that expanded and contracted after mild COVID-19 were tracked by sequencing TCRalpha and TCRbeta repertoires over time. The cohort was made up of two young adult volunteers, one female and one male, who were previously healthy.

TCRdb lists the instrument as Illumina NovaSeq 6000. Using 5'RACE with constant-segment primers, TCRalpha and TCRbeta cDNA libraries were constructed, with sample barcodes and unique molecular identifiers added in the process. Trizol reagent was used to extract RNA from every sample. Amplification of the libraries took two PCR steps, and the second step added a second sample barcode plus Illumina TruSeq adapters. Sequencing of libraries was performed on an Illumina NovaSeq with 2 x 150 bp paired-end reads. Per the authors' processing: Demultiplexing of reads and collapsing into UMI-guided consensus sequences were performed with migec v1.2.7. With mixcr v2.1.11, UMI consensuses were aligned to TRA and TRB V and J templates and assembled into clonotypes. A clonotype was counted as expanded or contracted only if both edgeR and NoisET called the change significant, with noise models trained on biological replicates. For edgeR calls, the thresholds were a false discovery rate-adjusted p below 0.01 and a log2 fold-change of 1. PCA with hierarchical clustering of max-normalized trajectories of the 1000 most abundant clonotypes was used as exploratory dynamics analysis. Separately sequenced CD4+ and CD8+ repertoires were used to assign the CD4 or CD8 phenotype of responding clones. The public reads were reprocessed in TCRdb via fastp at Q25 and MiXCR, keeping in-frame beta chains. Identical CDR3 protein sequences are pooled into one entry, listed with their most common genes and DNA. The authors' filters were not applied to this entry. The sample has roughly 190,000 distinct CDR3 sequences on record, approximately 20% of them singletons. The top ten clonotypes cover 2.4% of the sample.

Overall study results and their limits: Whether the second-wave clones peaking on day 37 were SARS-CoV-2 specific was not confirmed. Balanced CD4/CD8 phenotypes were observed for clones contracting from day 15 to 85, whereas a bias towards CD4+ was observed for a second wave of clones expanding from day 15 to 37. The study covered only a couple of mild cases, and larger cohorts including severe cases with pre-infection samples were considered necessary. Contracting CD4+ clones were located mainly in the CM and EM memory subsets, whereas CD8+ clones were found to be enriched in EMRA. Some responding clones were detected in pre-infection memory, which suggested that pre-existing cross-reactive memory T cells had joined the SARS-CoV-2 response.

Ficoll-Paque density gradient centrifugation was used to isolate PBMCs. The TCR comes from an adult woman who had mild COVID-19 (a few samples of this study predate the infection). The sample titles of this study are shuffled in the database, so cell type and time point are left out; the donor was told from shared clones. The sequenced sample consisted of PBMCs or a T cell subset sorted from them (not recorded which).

The DNA sequence reads TGTGCCAGCAGTACAGGGACGGGCTATGGCTACACCTTC. Its amino acids are CASSTGTGYGYTF. The chain links TRBV6-2 or TRBV6-3 with TRBJ1-2; matching of 6 bases hints at TRBD1 as the D gene. There are 13 amino acids in the CDR3, from cysteine to phenylalanine inclusive. Left in the record is the CDR3 DNA by itself, 39 bases read in frame from the first base. V is clipped by 5 bases and J by 4 bases, and the sequence between their germline boundaries is 11 bases long. CDR1 and CDR2, looked up from the germline V gene, are MNHEY and SVGEGT.